The sequence of this T cell receptor beta chain was determined in a study of PD-1 blockade in classical Hodgkin lymphoma (dated by TCRdb to between 2020 and 2021). Looking at the study overall: Nivolumab dosing was 3 mg/kg intravenously every 2 weeks, continuing until either disease progression or unacceptable toxicity. The study used TCR beta sequencing and CyTOF to define a peripheral blood immune signature of response to PD-1 blockade in classical Hodgkin lymphoma.

Notes on this clone: Its antigen target is currently unknown. No quality values exist for individual bases; no much larger clone is one base distant.

Inclusive of the bounding cysteine and phenylalanine, the CDR3 is 12 residues long. The retained sequence is limited to the CDR3, 36 bases, with the frame set at the first base. V was cut back by 2 bases and J by 13 bases, leaving a gap of 15 bases between them. The germline V gene yields SGHRS for CDR1 and YFSETQ for CDR2. Interpreted using the paper, the time point label stands for: cycle 2 day 1 (C2D1) of nivolumab. Relapse after autologous stem cell transplantation had occurred in all trial patients, and cohorts A, B and C were distinguished by prior brentuximab vedotin exposure. The trial cohort included 45 to 65 patients with relapsed/refractory classical Hodgkin lymphoma, and each patient had a best overall response of complete response, partial response or progressive disease. In the multi-cohort phase II CheckMate 205 trial, trial patients received single-agent nivolumab. An independent review committee assessed best overall response by applying the 2007 International Working Group response criteria. Trial PBMCs were collected immediately before nivolumab initiation (C1D1) and during therapy at cycle 2 day 1 and cycle 4 day 1. Peripheral blood was collected in 8 mL Vacutainer Cell Preparation Tubes, from which PBMCs were isolated by centrifugation and then cryopreserved.

The Qiagen DNeasy kit was used to extract genomic DNA both from unsorted PBMCs and from the negatively selected CD4+ and CD8+ fractions. Using primers that anneal to V and J segments, immunoSEQ multiplex PCR amplified the TCR beta CDR3 regions. A synthetic immune receptor repertoire was used to minimize amplification bias, and remaining bias was computationally removed after sequencing. As for how the authors treated the data: Custom Python scripts were used to quantify repertoire diversity as the Shannon entropy index. Unsorted, CD4+ and CD8+ repertoires were analyzed separately, except in combined analyses where CD4+ and CD8+ sequences were merged in silico. Clonal expansion was defined as at least a 2-fold frequency increase after treatment relative to C1D1, with a pseudocount of 0.5 for undetected baseline clones. Singleton clones were defined as clones with 0 or 1 copy at C1D1, and non-singleton clones were defined as clones with 2 or more copies. Clones expanded in unsorted samples were labelled as CD4+, CD8+ or unknown by matching protein sequences in sorted samples from the same patient. Wilcoxon tests on paired samples were used to test diversity changes from C1D1 to C4D1. The clones in this table, taken by TCRdb from immuneACCESS, are in-frame only. Not every clone is retained; where verified, under half of the shortfall comes from an unresolved V gene, and the cause of the rest is unknown. V, J and clone size were drawn from that table, and D and trimming were deduced from the DNA. This sample gives fewer than 25,000 clones in total; 77% of them show up just once. The ten biggest clones cover 40% to 50% of the sample.

The investigation overall reported the following: The study covered only a single clinical trial cohort, and the causes of the repertoire differences, possibly disease activity or prior therapy, were still not defined. Lower diversity was observed in patients in whom nivolumab was started less than 1 year after ASCT, and these patients were excluded from later analyses so that confounding by immune reconstitution would be avoided. Baseline TCR diversity was reported to be lower in newly diagnosed patients than in healthy donors and to be lower still in relapsed/refractory patients. By C4D1, a significant rise was seen in CD4+ TCR diversity but not in CD8+ TCR diversity (p=0.0027 vs p=0.16), and the rise was most apparent among complete responders (p=0.02). Baseline diversity similar to that of newly diagnosed patients was observed in trial patients achieving complete response, whereas significantly lower diversity was observed in partial responders and progressors.

The sequences come from peripheral blood mononuclear cells (PBMCs), collected before the second cycle of nivolumab. The rearrangement joined TRBV5-1 to TRBJ1-2; TRBD1 could be the D gene, as 6 bases match. The receptor comes from a human donor with classical Hodgkin lymphoma. CDR3 reads: CASSLGQGIFTF. The DNA sequence reads TGCGCCAGCAGCTTAGGCCAGGGGATTTTCACCTTC.